This TCR beta chain emerged from a study of cytomegalovirus exposure and HLA in healthy donors. Study-level background: There were fewer than 130 million unique TCR beta sequences, drawn from about 190 million T cells, in an earlier analysis.

The PCR ran on 60 Vbeta and 13 Jbeta primers. This table comes from immunoSEQ multiplex PCR, and its TCRdb copy is limited to in-frame clones, with some not included. The sample comprises about 190,000 clones, around 77% of which are singletons, and approximately 1.5% rests with the top ten. CDR1 is MNHGY, CDR2 SVAAGI, per germline. V dropped 1 base and J dropped 1 base, with 11 bases sitting between them. The CDR3 is made up of 16 amino acids. The clonotype was recovered from a woman under 30 in good health and CMV-seronegative. The chain employs TRBV6-9 and TRBJ1-5, with D tentatively TRBD1 (5 bases). The sample taken for sequencing was PBMCs. For the CDR3, the DNA is TGTGCCAGCAGTTATTGGGGGGAACGAAGCAATCAGCCCCAGCATTTT. Its translation is CASSYWGERSNQPQHF.